The clone carrying this TCR beta chain came up a few times. The data are from a study of beta chain features in type 1 diabetes. The germline V gene encodes CDR1 SGHAT and CDR2 FQNNGV. CDR3 size: 14 residues. Trimming shortened V by 5 bases and J by 3 bases, and 13 bases separated the two germline ends. Every bit of the isolated RNA underwent reverse transcription, so sequencing read expressed TCRB transcripts. Data came from immunoSEQ multiplex PCR; TCRdb stores just in-frame clones and leaves some out. The sample consists of around 430,000 clones, around 28% of them appearing once. The rearrangement uses TRBV11-2 and TRBJ1-1; D not resolved. This clonotype originated in a man aged 18-30 years in good health. The sequencing input was naive CD4+ T cells from blood. DNA for the CDR3: TGTGCCAGCAGCCCCAGGTTGATGGACACTGAAGCTTTCTTT. It codes for CASSPRLMDTEAFF.